This T cell receptor (beta chain) is drawn from a study of T cell changes during pregnancy in multiple sclerosis. Profiling relied on immunoSEQ multiplex PCR, and the TCRdb table lists in-frame clones only, not all of them. Among approximately 22,000 clones listed, more than 75% were seen once. The CDR3 loop spans 14 amino acids. From germline, CDR1 is MNHEY and CDR2 SVGAGI. Trimming took off 6 bases at V and 4 bases at J, with 15 bases between the two ends. Specimen: CD4+ T cells from peripheral blood mononuclear cells, collected in the first trimester of pregnancy. This TCR was sampled from a female donor in good health, enrolled as a control in a pregnancy study. V usage is TRBV6-5 and J usage is TRBJ1-1; tentative D call: TRBD1 (6 bases). CDR3 nucleotides: TGTGCCAGCAGCCAAGGGGGGGTCGGCACTGAAGCTTTCTTT. Its translation: CASSQGGVGTEAFF.